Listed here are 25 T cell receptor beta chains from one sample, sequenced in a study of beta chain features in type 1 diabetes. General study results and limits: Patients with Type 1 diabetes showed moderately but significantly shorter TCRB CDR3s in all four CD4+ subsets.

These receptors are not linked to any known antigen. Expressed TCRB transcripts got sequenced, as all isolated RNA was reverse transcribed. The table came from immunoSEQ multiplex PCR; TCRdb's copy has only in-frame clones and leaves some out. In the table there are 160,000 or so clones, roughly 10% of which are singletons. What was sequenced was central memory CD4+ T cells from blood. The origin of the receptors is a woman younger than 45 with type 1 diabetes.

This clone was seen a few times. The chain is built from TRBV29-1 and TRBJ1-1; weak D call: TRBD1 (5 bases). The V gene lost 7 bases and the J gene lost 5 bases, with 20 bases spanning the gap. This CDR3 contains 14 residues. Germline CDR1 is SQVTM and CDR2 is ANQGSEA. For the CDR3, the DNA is TGCAGCGCGGCTACACGGACGGGGACTACTGAAGCTTTCTTT. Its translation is CSAATRTGTTEAFF.

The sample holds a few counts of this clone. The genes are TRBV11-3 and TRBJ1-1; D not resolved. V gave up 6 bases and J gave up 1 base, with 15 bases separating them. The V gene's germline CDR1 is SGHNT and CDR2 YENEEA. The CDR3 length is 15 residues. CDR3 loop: CASSPGVHRNTEAFF. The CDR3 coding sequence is TGTGCCAGCAGTCCCGGAGTACATAGGAACACTGAAGCTTTCTTT.

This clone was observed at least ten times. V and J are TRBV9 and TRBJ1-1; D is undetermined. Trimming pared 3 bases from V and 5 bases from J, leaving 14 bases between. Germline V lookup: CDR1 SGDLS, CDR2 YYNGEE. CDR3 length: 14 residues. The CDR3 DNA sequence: TGTGCCAGCAGCGCCTCATGGGCTTGGACTGAAGCTTTCTTT. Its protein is CASSASWAWTEAFF.

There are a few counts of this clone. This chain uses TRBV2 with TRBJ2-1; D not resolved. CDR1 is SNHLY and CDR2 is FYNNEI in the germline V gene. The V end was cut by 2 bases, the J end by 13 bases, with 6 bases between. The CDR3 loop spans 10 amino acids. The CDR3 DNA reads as TGTGCCAGCAGTGAATTTACTCAGTTCTTC. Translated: CASSEFTQFF.

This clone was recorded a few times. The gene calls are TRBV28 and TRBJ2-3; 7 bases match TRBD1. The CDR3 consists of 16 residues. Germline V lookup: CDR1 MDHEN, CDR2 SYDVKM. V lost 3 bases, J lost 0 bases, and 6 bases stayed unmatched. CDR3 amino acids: CASSFSDRESTDTQYF. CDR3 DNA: TGTGCCAGCAGTTTCTCCGACAGGGAAAGCACAGATACGCAGTATTTT.

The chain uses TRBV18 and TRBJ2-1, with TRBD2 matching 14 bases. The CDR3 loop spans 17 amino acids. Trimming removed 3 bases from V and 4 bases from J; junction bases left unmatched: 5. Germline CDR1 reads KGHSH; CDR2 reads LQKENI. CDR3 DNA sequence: TGTGCCAGCTCACCTGGGACTAGCGGGAGCGGTTACAATGAGCAGTTCTTC. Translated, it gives CASSPGTSGSGYNEQFF.

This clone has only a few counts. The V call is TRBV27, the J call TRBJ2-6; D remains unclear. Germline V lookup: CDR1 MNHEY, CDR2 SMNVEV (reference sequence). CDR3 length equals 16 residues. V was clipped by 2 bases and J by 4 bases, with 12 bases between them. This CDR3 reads CASSLGSGSGANVLTF. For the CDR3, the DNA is TGTGCCAGCAGTTTAGGTTCCGGGTCCGGGGCCAACGTCCTGACTTTC.

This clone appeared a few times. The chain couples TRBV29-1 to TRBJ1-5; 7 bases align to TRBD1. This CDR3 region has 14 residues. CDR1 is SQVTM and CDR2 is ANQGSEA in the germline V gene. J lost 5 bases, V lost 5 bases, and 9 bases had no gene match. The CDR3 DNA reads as TGCAGCGTTAGGGACAGCGCGAGGGATCAGCCCCAGCATTTT. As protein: CSVRDSARDQPQHF.

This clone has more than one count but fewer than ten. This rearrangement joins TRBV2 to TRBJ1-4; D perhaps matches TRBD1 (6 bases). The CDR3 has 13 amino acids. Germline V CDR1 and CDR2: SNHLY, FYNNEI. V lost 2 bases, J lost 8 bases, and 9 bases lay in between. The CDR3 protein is CASSERGAEKLFF. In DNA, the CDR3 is TGTGCCAGCAGTGAACGGGGGGCCGAAAAACTGTTTTTT.

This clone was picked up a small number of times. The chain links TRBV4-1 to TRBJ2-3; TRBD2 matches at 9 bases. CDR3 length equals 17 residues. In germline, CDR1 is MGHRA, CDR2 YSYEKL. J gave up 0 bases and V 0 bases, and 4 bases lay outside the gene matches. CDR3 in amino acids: CASSQDPSGVSTDTQYF. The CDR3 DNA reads TGCGCCAGCAGCCAAGATCCTAGCGGGGTGAGCACAGATACGCAGTATTTT.

As DNA, the CDR3 is TGTGCCAGCTCACCACCGAGCAAAGGGGGCTTCTACACCTTC. Its protein product is CASSPPSKGGFYTF. The chain recombines TRBV18 with TRBJ1-2, with 7 bases matching TRBD1. CDR3 length: 14 residues. V gave up 0 bases and J gave up 10 bases; unmatched junction bases: 8. From germline, CDR1 is KGHSH and CDR2 LQKENI.

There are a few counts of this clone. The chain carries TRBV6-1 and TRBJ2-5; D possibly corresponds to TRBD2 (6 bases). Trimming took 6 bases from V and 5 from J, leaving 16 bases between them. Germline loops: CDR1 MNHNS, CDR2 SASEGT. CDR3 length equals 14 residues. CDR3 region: CASSLTSLGETQYF. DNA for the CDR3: TGTGCCAGCAGCCTGACTAGTCTGGGCGAGACCCAGTACTTC.

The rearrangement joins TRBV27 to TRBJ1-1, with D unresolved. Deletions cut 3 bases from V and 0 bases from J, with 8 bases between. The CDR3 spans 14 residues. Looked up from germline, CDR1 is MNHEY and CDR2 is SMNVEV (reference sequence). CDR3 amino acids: CASSLNSLNTEAFF. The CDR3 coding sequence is TGTGCCAGCAGTTTGAACAGCCTGAACACTGAAGCTTTCTTT.

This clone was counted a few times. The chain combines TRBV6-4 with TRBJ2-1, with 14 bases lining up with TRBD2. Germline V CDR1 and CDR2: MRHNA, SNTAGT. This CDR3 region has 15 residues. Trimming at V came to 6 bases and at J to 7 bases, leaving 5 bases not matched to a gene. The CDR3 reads CASRVTSGRGNEQFF. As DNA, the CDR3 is TGTGCCAGCAGAGTGACTAGCGGGAGGGGTAATGAGCAGTTCTTC.

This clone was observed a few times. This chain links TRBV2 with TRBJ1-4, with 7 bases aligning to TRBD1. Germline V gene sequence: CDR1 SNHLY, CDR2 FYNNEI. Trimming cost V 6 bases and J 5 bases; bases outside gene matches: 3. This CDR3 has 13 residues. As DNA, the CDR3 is TGTGCCAGCAGAACGGACAGGAATGAAAAACTGTTTTTT. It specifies CASRTDRNEKLFF.

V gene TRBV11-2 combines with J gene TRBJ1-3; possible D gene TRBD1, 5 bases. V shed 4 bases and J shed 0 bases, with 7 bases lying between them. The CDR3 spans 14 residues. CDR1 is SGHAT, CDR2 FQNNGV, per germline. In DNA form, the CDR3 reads TGTGCCAGCAGCTCACAGGACTCTGGAAACACCATATATTTT. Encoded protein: CASSSQDSGNTIYF.

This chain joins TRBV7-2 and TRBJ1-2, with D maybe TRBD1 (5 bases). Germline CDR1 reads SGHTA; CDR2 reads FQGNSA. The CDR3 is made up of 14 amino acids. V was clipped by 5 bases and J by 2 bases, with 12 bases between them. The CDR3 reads CASSPQEGNYGYTF. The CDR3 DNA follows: TGTGCCAGCAGCCCGCAGGAGGGGAACTATGGCTACACCTTC.

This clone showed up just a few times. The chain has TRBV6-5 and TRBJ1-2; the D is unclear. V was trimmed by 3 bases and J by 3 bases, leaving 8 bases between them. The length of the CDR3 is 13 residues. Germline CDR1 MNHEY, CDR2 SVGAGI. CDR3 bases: TGTGCCAGCAGTTATTGGCAGGACTATGGCTACACCTTC. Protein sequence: CASSYWQDYGYTF.

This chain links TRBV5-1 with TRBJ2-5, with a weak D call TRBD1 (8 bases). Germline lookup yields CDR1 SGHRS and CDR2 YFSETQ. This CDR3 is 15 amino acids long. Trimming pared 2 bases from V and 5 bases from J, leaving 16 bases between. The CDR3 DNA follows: TGCGCCAGCAGCTTTAACAGGGGGGGCGAGGAGACCCAGTACTTC. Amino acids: CASSFNRGGEETQYF.

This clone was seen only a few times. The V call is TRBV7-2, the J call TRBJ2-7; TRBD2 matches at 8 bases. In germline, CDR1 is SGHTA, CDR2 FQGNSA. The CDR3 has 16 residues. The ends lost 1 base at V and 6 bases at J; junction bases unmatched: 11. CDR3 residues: CASSLEVAGGPGEQYF. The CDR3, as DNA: TGTGCCAGCAGCTTAGAGGTTGCGGGAGGTCCCGGCGAGCAGTACTTC.

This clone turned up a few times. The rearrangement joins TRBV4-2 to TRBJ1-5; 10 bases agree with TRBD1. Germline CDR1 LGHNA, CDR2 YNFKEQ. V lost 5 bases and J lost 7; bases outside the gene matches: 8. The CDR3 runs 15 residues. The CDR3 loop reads CASSFEGTGDQPQHF. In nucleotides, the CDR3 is TGTGCCAGCAGCTTTGAGGGGACAGGGGACCAGCCCCAGCATTTT.

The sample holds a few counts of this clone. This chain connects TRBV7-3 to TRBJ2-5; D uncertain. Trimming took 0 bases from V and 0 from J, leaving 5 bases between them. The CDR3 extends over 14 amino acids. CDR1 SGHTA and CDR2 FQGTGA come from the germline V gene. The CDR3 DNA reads TGTGCCAGCAGCTTAACATCGTACCAAGAGACCCAGTACTTC. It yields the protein CASSLTSYQETQYF. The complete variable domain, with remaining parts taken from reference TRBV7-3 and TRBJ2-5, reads GAGVSQTPSNKVTEKGKYVELRCDPISGHTALYWYRQSLGQGPEFLIYFQGTGAADDSGLPNDRFFAVRPEGSVSTLKIQRTERGDSAVYLCASSLTSYQETQYFGPGTRLLVL.

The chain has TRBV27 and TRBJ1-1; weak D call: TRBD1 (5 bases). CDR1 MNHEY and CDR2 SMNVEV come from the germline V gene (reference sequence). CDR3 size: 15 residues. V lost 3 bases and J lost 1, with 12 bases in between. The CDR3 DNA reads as TGTGCCAGCAGTTTCTTCCTCGGGGGGAACACTGAAGCTTTCTTT. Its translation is CASSFFLGGNTEAFF.

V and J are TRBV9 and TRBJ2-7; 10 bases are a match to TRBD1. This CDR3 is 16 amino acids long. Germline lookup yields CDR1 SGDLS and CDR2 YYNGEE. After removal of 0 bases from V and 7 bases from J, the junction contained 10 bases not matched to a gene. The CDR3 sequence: CASSVGGTGARWEQYF. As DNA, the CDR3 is TGTGCCAGCAGCGTAGGTGGGACAGGGGCGAGATGGGAGCAGTACTTC.

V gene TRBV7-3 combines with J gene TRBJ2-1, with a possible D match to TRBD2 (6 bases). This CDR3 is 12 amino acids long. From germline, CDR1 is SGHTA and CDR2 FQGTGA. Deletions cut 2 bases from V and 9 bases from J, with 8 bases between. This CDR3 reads CASSLGGLEQFF. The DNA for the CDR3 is TGTGCCAGCAGCTTAGGAGGGCTTGAGCAGTTCTTC.